This entry is about one T cell receptor beta chain. Scientists sequenced DNA from unsorted PBMC on ten immunoSEQ deep assay plates. Libraries were prepared by immunoSEQ multiplex PCR; TCRdb keeps only in-frame clonotypes and omits some of them. Found here are roughly 500,000 clones, about three quarters of them singletons; the top ten hold approximately 12%. The data derive from a study of shared clonotypes between healthy human individuals. Background on the study: Aged 18 to 49, the donors were a couple of women and a few men.

V dropped 3 bases and J dropped 4; count of bases not matched to a gene: 8. CDR1 is SGHVS and CDR2 is FQNEAQ in the germline V gene. This CDR3 is 15 amino acids long. Caucasian adults living in Nashville, Tennessee, provided all samples. Unsorted material relied on roughly 86 million PBMCs as the source of genomic DNA. The source of this sequence is a woman aged 40 to 50 in good health. Some clones in this sample may be carry-over from other donors' samples. V usage is TRBV7-8 and J usage is TRBJ2-7, with 8 bases aligning to TRBD1. Sequencing was carried out using PBMCs. The CDR3 DNA sequence: TGTGCCAGCAGCTTTGAACAGGGGGATTTGTACGAGCAGTACTTC. Translation gives CASSFEQGDLYEQYF.